The rows below give T cell receptor beta chains drawn from one sample of a study of persistence of HIV-infected CD4 T cells. Measured with immunoSEQ multiplex PCR; TCRdb has only the in-frame clones, and not every one. The data hold about 47,000 clones, with roughly 90% observed a single time. Their cognate antigens are unknown. Material: CD4+ T cells sorted from PBMCs after roughly 19-hour stimulation, obtained from a patient who received antiretroviral therapy. These receptors were collected from an adult man with HIV who was CMV-seropositive. CDR3s include the opening cysteine and the closing phenylalanine or tryptophan. The D gene is left open where the match is weak. Clone size is stated in some rows and not others, as once, few, many or a class when expanded.

V gene,clone size,D gene,J gene,CDR3 DNA,CDR3 protein
TRBV20-1,.,.,TRBJ2-7,TGCAGTGCTGATTCGGAGTACGAGCAGTACTTC,CSADSEYEQYF
TRBV10-3,.,TRBD1,TRBJ1-5,TGTGCCATCAGGGACAGGATCAATCAGCCCCAGCATTTT,CAIRDRINQPQHF
TRBV15,once,.,TRBJ2-1,TGTGCCACCAGCAGAGATCTGGGATCCTACAATGAGCAGTTCTTC,CATSRDLGSYNEQFF
TRBV9,.,.,TRBJ1-6,TGTGCCAGCAGCAAGACGGGGCAGGAAAATTCACCCCTCCACTTT,CASSKTGQENSPLHF
TRBV5-6,once,TRBD1,TRBJ1-2,TGTGCCAGCAGCCTTCGGACAGGAAGGACGTATGGCTACACCTTC,CASSLRTGRTYGYTF
TRBV9,.,.,TRBJ1-4,TGTGCCAGCAGCGTAACCGTCTCGAATGAAAAACTGTTTTTT,CASSVTVSNEKLFF
TRBV19,.,.,TRBJ2-7,TGTGCCAGTAGTATCCTGACAGTCCCCCACGAGCAGTACTTC,CASSILTVPHEQYF
TRBV10-3,.,.,TRBJ2-7,TGTGCCATCAGTGAGTCGATGGAAGGGTACGAGCAGTACTTC,CAISESMEGYEQYF
TRBV7-6,.,.,TRBJ2-3,TGTGCCAGCAGCTCCGGGCTAGTCCCGGGTTCGCAGTATTTT,CASSSGLVPGSQYF
TRBV27,.,.,TRBJ1-3,TGTGCCAGCTGTCTTTGGGACTCTGGAAACACCATATATTTT,CASCLWDSGNTIYF
TRBV21-1,.,.,TRBJ2-1,TGTGCCAGCAGCAAAGGACAGGGGGGATACAATGAGCAGTTCTTC,CASSKGQGGYNEQFF
TRBV6-5,once,.,TRBJ2-3,TGTGCCAGCACCGAGGGTAATTACGGTACGCAGTATTTT,CASTEGNYGTQYF
TRBV5-1,.,.,TRBJ2-3,TGCGCCAGCAGCTTGGGAGGGGCTACTCCAGATACGCAGTATTTT,CASSLGGATPDTQYF
TRBV5-4,.,TRBD1,TRBJ1-6,TGTGCCAGCAGCTCCCCTTTGGAGGGGGCCACCTATAATTCACCCCTCCACTTT,CASSSPLEGATYNSPLHF
TRBV5-1,.,.,TRBJ1-6,TGCGCCAGCAGCTTGGACGGCAAGGTCGTGTCACCCCTCCACTTT,CASSLDGKVVSPLHF
TRBV7-3,.,TRBD2,TRBJ2-3,TGTGCCAGCAGCTTAAGGGCCCCTACTAGCGGTGTAACACACGATACGCAGTATTTT,CASSLRAPTSGVTHDTQYF
TRBV27,.,.,TRBJ2-1,TGTGCCAGCACCCAATTTTCGGGGTCCTCCTACAATGAGCAGTTCTTC,CASTQFSGSSYNEQFF
TRBV5-1,once,TRBD2,TRBJ2-1,TGCGCCAGCAGCCCGGGACTAGCCTTAATTTTGGGGAATGAGCAGTTCTTC,CASSPGLALILGNEQFF
TRBV5-1,.,.,TRBJ1-1,TGCGCCAGCAGCTTGTTTAGCAGGATGAACACTGAAGCTTTCTTT,CASSLFSRMNTEAFF
TRBV6-5,once,.,TRBJ1-6,TGTGCCAGCAGTTCAGGGAGGTACGATTCACCCCTCCACTTT,CASSSGRYDSPLHF
TRBV7-8,.,.,TRBJ2-3,TGTGCCAGCAGACTAGATGGCACAGATACGCAGTATTTT,CASRLDGTDTQYF
TRBV10-1,few,.,TRBJ1-5,TGCGCCAGCAGTGAGTTTACAGGGTTTCAGCCCCAGCATTTT,CASSEFTGFQPQHF
TRBV3-1/TRBV3-2,.,TRBD2,TRBJ2-2,TGTGCCAGCAGCCAAGGCCCAGCGGGGGGGCACGGGGAGCTGTTTTTT,CASSQGPAGGHGELFF
TRBV20-1,.,.,TRBJ2-3,TGCAGTGCTAGTAGCCAGGGTACAGATACGCAGTATTTT,CSASSQGTDTQYF
TRBV5-1,.,TRBD2,TRBJ2-1,TGCGCCAGCAGCCCCCAATCTAGCGGAACCTACAATGAGCAGTTCTTC,CASSPQSSGTYNEQFF
TRBV5-8,.,.,TRBJ2-3,TGTGCCAGCAACCGGGACGGTCTTGATACGCAGTATTTT,CASNRDGLDTQYF
TRBV6-5,.,.,TRBJ1-3,TGTGCCAGCAGTTACCGGCAGCTTGCTGGAAACACCATATATTTT,CASSYRQLAGNTIYF
TRBV5-1,.,.,TRBJ2-6,TGCGCCAGCAGCTTGACCCACTCTGGGGCCAACGTCCTGACTTTC,CASSLTHSGANVLTF
TRBV20-1,.,.,TRBJ2-7,TGCAGTGCTTCCGGGGGGCGGCAGTACTTC,CSASGGRQYF
TRBV7-2,.,.,TRBJ1-3,TGTGCCAGCAGCTTATCGTCTAGCTCTGGAAACACCATATATTTT,CASSLSSSSGNTIYF
TRBV5-1,.,.,TRBJ1-6,TGCGCCAGCAGCTTGGGGCCGGGGGCAGATTCACCCCTCCACTTT,CASSLGPGADSPLHF
TRBV12-5,.,.,TRBJ1-2,TGTGCTAGTGGTCCCGGGGGGAGGGGCGTTTATGGCTACACCTTC,CASGPGGRGVYGYTF
TRBV5-5,few,TRBD1,TRBJ2-7,TGTGCCAGCAGCTGGGAGCTCAGGGGGTCTTTCAACGAGCAGTACTTC,CASSWELRGSFNEQYF
TRBV18,.,.,TRBJ1-6,TGTGCCAGCTCACCACCTGTTGGGGGGCCAAATTCACCCCTCCACTTT,CASSPPVGGPNSPLHF
TRBV5-4,few,TRBD2,TRBJ2-7,TGTGCCAGCAGCTTTGGGGGGGCCTACGAGCAGTACTTC,CASSFGGAYEQYF
TRBV7-2,.,.,TRBJ2-3,TGTGCCAGCAGCCTTTCCAGGGACTCGGGCACAGATACGCAGTATTTT,CASSLSRDSGTDTQYF
TRBV6-5,once,.,TRBJ2-3,TGTGCCAGCAGTTTCAACGGGGGAACAGATACGCAGTATTTT,CASSFNGGTDTQYF
TRBV19,.,TRBD1,TRBJ1-1,TGTGCCAGAAGCCGGGACAGGGTGGAGACTGAAGCTTTCTTT,CARSRDRVETEAFF
TRBV28,.,TRBD1,TRBJ2-7,TGTGCCAGCAGTATCTACTCCGGGACAGGGAATTACGAGCAGTACTTC,CASSIYSGTGNYEQYF
TRBV6-5,once,.,TRBJ2-3,TGTGCCAGCAGTTATAAGCGGATTAGCACAGATACGCAGTATTTT,CASSYKRISTDTQYF
TRBV5-1,.,TRBD1,TRBJ2-2,TGCGCCAGCAGCGAGGGACAGGAGGTCACCGGGGAGCTGTTTTTT,CASSEGQEVTGELFF
TRBV5-1,.,TRBD1,TRBJ1-1,TGCGCCAGCAGCTTGGGACCTCCGGGACAGGGGGTTACTGAAGCTTTCTTT,CASSLGPPGQGVTEAFF
TRBV7-9,.,.,TRBJ2-7,TGTGCCAGCAGCTTATGGTTCAGACCTTACGAGCAGTACTTC,CASSLWFRPYEQYF
TRBV11-2,once,TRBD2,TRBJ2-3,TGTGCCAGCATCAAGAATCCGGGACTAGCGGGGGTTACAGATACGCAGTATTTT,CASIKNPGLAGVTDTQYF
TRBV9,.,TRBD2,TRBJ2-5,TGTGCCAGCAGCATTTCGGGACTAGCGGCGGAGACCCAGTACTTC,CASSISGLAAETQYF
TRBV3-1/TRBV3-2,.,.,TRBJ2-7,TGTGCCAGCAGCCAAGGGCAGGGAGGAGGCTCCTACGAGCAGTACTTC,CASSQGQGGGSYEQYF
TRBV7-9,.,TRBD1,TRBJ1-3,TGTGCCAGCAGCCGTGCCCTCTGGGACAGTAGCTCTGGAAACACCATATATTTT,CASSRALWDSSSGNTIYF
TRBV6-5,.,.,TRBJ2-1,TGTGCCAGCAGTTCCCCGGACCGCAAAAGTAGGCAGTTCTTC,CASSSPDRKSRQFF
TRBV7-2,.,TRBD1,TRBJ2-4,TGTGCCAGCAGGACAGGGGGACAGGGCTACAAAAACATTCAGTACTTC,CASRTGGQGYKNIQYF
TRBV28,.,TRBD1,TRBJ1-1,TGTGCCAGCAGTTCCCCGACGCCAGGGGGCAAGGACACTGAAGCTTTCTTT,CASSSPTPGGKDTEAFF